This TCR beta chain was sequenced during a study of T cells in Graves' hyperthyroidism and ophthalmopathy. This CDR3 is built from 12 residues. V gave up 0 bases and J gave up 7 bases; unmatched junction bases: 2. CDR1 is DFQATT and CDR2 is SNEGSKA in the germline V gene (reference sequence). This clonotype was counted at least ten times. RNA transcripts gave rise to amplified TCR beta CDR3 regions. The TCR CDR3 was amplified in a first-round RT-PCR using the HTBI primer set. MiXCR, applied by TCRdb to the multiplex PCR reads, yields one record per CDR3 protein. This table has roughly 180,000 distinct CDR3 sequences, about a sixth appearing once. Newly diagnosed patients aged 18 to 65 had hyperthyroidism of under 2 months' duration. Diagnostic assessment was based on clinical symptoms, serum thyroxine and TRAb, thyroid ultrasound and orbital computed tomography.

The J gene is TRBJ1-2, the V gene TRBV20-1; 7 bases are shared with TRBD1. Input material: blood. This TCR derives from a woman in her forties or fifties with Graves' hyperthyroidism. The CDR3 region has the DNA TGCAGTGCTAGAGAGAGGACAGGTGGCTACACCTTC. Protein sequence: CSARERTGGYTF.